This T cell receptor (beta chain) was recovered during a study of cytomegalovirus exposure and HLA in healthy donors. Remarks on this clone: Its antigen is still unknown.

Healthy people donating bone marrow made up the donors. The study sampled nominally healthy donors, though unrecorded immune exposures were likely. This PCR relied on a set of 60 Vbeta primers and 13 Jbeta primers. Produced via immunoSEQ multiplex PCR; TCRdb's table is partial and in-frame only. The top ten hold around 2.9% of the sample, which has fewer than 120,000 clones, 65% to 80% seen once. Trimming removed 5 bases from V and 4 bases from J; junction bases left unmatched: 7. CDR3 size: 15 residues. Per the germline V gene, CDR1 is MNHEY and CDR2 is SVGAGI. Findings of the study overall: The availability of immune exposure information extended only to CMV serostatus. TRBV6-2, TRBV6-3 and some other V segments were unresolvable in 87-base-pair reads.

This sequence was found in a woman between 55 and 75 years old in good health and CMV-seropositive. The V gene is TRBV6-5, the J gene TRBJ2-2, with 7 bases aligning to TRBD1. Material: PBMCs. The CDR3 sequence is CASSTGTAVTGELFF. CDR3 sequence (DNA): TGTGCCAGCAGTACCGGGACAGCCGTCACCGGGGAGCTGTTTTTT.